This T cell receptor (beta chain) was recovered during a study of cytomegalovirus exposure and HLA in healthy donors. Study-level results: Cytomegalovirus association was assigned to about 150 TCR beta chains.

The study ran its PCR with 60 Vbeta and 13 Jbeta primers. Sequenced by immunoSEQ multiplex PCR; TCRdb stores in-frame clones only, minus some. Here the sample spans 90,000 to 100,000 clones, roughly two thirds being singletons. The CDR3 loop spans 18 amino acids. Germline V gene lookup returns CDR1 SGHVS and CDR2 FNYEAQ. With respect to this clone: No antigen is known for it.

The genes are TRBV7-6 and TRBJ2-5; TRBD2 agrees at 8 bases. With the DNA end fitting TRBJ2-7 better, the J assignment may be wrong. The sample was PBMCs. This clonotype originated in a man in his fifties or sixties in good health and CMV-seronegative. CDR3 in amino acids: CASSSRTPGTSHSYEQYF. In DNA, the CDR3 is TGTGCCAGCAGCTCCAGGACTCCCGGGACTAGTCATAGTTACGAGCAGTACTTC.